This T cell receptor beta chain was captured by sequencing in a study of T cell responses to AZD1222 COVID-19 vaccine. Study at large: Whether given at about 4 or about 12 weeks, second doses were pooled.

TCRdb's copy holds only in-frame clones and misses some; the assay was immunoSEQ multiplex PCR. The sample holds some 150,000 clones, 91% seen once. CDR3 length equals 16 residues. Per the germline V gene, CDR1 is SGHRS and CDR2 is YFSETQ. V lost 5 bases to trimming and J lost 7 bases; unmatched junction nucleotides: 12. Overall study findings and caveats: Just a handful of people given AZD1222 tested seropositive at baseline. Close to half of spike-specific TCRs reportedly recognize unmutated variant regions.

Concerning this clone itself: Its antigen is unidentified.

The chain employs TRBV5-1 and TRBJ2-1; 10 nucleotides align to TRBD2. This receptor was identified in an adult in good health. Source: peripheral blood, taken on day 0 of AZD1222 vaccination. This CDR3 is CASSSNLLAGLNEQFF. The CDR3 region has the DNA TGCGCCAGCAGTTCAAACCTACTAGCGGGACTTAATGAGCAGTTCTTC.